This T cell receptor beta chain was obtained from a study of blood T cell repertoires in COVID-19. Study details: PBMCs, B-cell-depleted T cells, or T cells provided the cDNA or gDNA that made up the material.

V lost 4 bases to trimming and J lost 3 bases, with 11 bases between them. This CDR3 is 14 amino acids long. The germline CDR1 and CDR2 sequences are SGHVS and FQNEAQ. Per the original methods: Nucleated cell number was recorded as an estimate derived from reference gene primer amplification. The table came from immunoSEQ multiplex PCR; TCRdb's copy has only in-frame clones and leaves some out. V and J calls and clone size are given by that table; D and trimming were obtained from the DNA. The sample has around 230,000 clones; roughly 83% are singletons. The TCR comes from a woman of 80 years or more with acute or convalescent COVID-19. The rearrangement uses TRBV7-8 and TRBJ2-3, with D possibly matching TRBD1 (6 bases). The specimen sequenced was peripheral blood. CDR3 in amino acids: CASSWGQGTDTQYF. DNA for the CDR3: TGTGCCAGCAGCTGGGGGCAGGGGACAGATACGCAGTATTTT.